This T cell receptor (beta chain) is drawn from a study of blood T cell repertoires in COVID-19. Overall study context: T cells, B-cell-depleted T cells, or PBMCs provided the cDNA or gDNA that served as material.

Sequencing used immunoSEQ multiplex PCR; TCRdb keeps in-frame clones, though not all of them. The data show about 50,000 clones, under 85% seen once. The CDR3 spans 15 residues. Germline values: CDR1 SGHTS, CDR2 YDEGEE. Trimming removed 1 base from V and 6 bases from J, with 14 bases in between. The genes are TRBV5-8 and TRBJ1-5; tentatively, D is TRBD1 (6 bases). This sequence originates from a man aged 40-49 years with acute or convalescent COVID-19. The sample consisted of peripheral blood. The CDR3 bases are TGTGCCAGCAGCTTGACAGGGCAGACCCTTCAGCCCCAGCATTTT. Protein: CASSLTGQTLQPQHF.